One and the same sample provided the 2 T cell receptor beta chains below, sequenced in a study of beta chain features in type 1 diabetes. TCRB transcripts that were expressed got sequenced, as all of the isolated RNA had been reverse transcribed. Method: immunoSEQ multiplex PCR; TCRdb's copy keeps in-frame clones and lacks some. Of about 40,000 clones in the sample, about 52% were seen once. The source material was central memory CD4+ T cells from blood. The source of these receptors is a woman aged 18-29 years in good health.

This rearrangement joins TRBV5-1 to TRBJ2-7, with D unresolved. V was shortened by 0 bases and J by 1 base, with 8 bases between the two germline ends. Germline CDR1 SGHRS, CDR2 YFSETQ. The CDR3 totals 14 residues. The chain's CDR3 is CASSLDMRSYEQYF. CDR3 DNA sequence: TGCGCCAGCAGCTTGGATATGAGGTCCTACGAGCAGTACTTC.

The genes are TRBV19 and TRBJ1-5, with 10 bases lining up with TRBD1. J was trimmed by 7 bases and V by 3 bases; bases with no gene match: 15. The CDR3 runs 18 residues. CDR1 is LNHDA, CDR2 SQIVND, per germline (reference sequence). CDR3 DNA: TGTGCCAGTAGTATCACTGCCCATAAGACAGGGGGCAGGCAGCCCCAGCATTTT. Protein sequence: CASSITAHKTGGRQPQHF.